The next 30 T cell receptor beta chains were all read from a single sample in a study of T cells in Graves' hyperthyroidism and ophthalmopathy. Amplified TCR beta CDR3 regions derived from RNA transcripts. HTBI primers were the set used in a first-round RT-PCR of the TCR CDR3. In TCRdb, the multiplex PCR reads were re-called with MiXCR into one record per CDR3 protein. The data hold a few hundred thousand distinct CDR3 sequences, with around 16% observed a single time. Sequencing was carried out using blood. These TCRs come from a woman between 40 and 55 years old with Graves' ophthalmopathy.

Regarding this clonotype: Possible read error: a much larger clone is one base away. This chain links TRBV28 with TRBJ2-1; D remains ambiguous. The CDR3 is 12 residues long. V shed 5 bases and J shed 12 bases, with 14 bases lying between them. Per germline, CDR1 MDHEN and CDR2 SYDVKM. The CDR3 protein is CASSLVVSGQFF. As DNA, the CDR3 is TGTGCCAGCAGTCTCGTCGTCAGTGGGCAGTTCTTC.

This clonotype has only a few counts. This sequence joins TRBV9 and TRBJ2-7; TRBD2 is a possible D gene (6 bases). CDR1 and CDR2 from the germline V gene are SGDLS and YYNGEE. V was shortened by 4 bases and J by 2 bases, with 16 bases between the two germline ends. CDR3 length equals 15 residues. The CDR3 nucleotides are TGTGCCAGCAGCCCTCGCGCTAGCGCTCCCTACGAGCAGTACTTC. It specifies CASSPRASAPYEQYF.

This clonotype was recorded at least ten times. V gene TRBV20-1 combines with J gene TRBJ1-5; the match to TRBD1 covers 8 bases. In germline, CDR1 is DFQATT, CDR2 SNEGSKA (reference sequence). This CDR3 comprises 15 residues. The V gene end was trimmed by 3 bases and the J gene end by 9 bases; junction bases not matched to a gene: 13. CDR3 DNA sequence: TGCAGTGCTAGTCAGGGGGCCGAGGTGGGGTCGCCCCAGCATTTT. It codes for CSASQGAEVGSPQHF.

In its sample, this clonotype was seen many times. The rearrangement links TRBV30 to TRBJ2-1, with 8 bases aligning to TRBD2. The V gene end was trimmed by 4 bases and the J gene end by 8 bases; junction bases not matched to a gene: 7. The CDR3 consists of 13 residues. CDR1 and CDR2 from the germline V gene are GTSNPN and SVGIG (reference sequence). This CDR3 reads CAWNQRESHEQFF. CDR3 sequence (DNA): TGTGCCTGGAACCAGCGGGAGTCACATGAGCAGTTCTTC.

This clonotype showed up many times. CDR3 coding DNA: TGTGCCAGCAGCCAACCTCAGGGTGGTGGAAACACCATATATTTT. It translates to CASSQPQGGGNTIYF. The V gene is TRBV3-1, the J gene TRBJ1-3; the D gene is possibly TRBD1 (5 bases). From germline, CDR1 is LGHDT and CDR2 YNNKEL (reference sequence). V gave up 2 bases and J gave up 3 bases, with 11 bases separating them. The CDR3 consists of 15 residues. The full variable domain, its missing parts supplied by reference TRBV3-1 and TRBJ1-3, is DTAVSQTPKYLVTQMGNDKSIKCEQNLGHDTMYWYKQDSKKFLKIMFSYNNKELIINETVPNRFSPKSPDKAHLNLHINSLELGDSAVYFCASSQPQGGGNTIYFGEGSWLTVV.

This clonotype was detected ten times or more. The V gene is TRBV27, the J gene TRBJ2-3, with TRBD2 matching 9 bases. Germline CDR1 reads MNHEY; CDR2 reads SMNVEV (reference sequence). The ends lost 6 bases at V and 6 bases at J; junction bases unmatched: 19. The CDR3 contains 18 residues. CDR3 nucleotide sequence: TGTGCCAGCAGACCTCCTGGGAGCGGGAGGTCACCAAGGGATACGCAGTATTTT. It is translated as CASRPPGSGRSPRDTQYF.

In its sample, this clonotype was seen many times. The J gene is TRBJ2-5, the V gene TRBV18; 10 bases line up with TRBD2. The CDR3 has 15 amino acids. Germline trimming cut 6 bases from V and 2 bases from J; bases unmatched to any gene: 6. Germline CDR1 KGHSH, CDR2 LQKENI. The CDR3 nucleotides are TGTGCCAGCTCTCCCGGGACTAGCGCTCAAGAGACCCAGTACTTC. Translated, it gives CASSPGTSAQETQYF.

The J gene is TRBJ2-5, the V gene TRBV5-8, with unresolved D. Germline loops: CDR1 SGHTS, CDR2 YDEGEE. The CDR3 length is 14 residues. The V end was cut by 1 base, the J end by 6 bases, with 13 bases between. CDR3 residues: CASSLKLWRQTQYF. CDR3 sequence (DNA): TGTGCCAGCAGCTTGAAATTATGGCGGCAGACCCAGTACTTC.

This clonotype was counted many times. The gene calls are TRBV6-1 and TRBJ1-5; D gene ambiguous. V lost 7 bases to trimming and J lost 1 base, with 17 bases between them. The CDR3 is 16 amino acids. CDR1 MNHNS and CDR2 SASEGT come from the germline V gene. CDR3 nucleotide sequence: TGTGCCAGCAACTTGGACCGAATAGGAAGCAATCAGCCCCAGCATTTT. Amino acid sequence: CASNLDRIGSNQPQHF.

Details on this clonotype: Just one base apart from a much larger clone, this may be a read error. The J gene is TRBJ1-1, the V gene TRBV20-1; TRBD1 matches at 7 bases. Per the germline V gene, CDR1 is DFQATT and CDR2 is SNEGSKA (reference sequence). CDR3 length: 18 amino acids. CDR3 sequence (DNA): TGCAGTGCTAGAAATCTCTTGACAGGGACATACTGGAACACTGGAGCTTTCTTT. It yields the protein CSARNLLTGTYWNTGAFF.

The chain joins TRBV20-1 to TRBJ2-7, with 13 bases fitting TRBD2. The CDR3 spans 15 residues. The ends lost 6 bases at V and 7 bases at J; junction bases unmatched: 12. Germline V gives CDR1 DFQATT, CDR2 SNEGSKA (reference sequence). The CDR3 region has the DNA TGCAGTGCCAATTTAGGACTAGCGGGAGTTGGGGAGCAGTACTTC. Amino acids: CSANLGLAGVGEQYF.

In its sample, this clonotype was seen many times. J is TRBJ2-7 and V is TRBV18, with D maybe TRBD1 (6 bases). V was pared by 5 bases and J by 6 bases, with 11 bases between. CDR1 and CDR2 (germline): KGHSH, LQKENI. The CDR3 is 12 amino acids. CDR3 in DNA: TGTGCCAGCTCAGGGCAGGGGACCGAGCAGTACTTC. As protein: CASSGQGTEQYF.

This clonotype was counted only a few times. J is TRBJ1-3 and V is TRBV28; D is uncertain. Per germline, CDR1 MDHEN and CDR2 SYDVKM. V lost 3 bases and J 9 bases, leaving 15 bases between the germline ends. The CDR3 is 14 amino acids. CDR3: CASSFRGLFGTIYF. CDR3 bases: TGTGCCAGCAGTTTCCGAGGGCTTTTTGGCACCATATATTTT.

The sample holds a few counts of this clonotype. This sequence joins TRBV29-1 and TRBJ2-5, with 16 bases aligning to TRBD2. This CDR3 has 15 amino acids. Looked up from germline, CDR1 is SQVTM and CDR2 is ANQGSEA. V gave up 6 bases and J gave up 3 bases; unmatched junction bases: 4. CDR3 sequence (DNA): TGCAGCGTCGGGACTAGCGGGGGGGTTAAAGAGACCCAGTACTTC. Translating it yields CSVGTSGGVKETQYF.

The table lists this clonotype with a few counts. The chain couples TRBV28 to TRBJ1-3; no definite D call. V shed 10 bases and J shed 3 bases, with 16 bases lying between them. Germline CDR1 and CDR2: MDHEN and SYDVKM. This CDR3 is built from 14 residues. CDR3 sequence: CATSTWSGGNTIYF. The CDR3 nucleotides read TGTGCCACCTCGACCTGGTCGGGTGGAAACACCATATATTTT.

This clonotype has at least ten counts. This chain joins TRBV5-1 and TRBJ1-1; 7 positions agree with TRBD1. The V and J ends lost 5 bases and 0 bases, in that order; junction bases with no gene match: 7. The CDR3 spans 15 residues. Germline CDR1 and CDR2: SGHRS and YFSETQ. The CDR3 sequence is CASRMWTGMNTEAFF. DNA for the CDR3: TGCGCCAGCAGGATGTGGACAGGCATGAACACTGAAGCTTTCTTT.

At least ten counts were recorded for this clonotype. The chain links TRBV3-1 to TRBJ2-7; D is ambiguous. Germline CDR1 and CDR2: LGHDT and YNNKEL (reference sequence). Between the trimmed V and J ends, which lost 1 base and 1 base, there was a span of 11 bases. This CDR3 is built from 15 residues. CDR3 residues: CASSQGPQRSYEQYF. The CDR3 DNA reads TGTGCCAGCAGCCAAGGGCCACAGAGATCCTACGAGCAGTACTTC.

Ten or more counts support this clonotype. CDR3 sequence: CASSPMTFDGTSGTKQYF. CDR3 nucleotide sequence: TGTGCCAGCAGCCCCATGACCTTCGACGGGACTAGCGGGACAAAGCAGTACTTC. The chain couples TRBV7-8 to TRBJ2-7, with 13 bases that match TRBD2. The CDR3 spans 18 residues. Germline values: CDR1 SGHVS, CDR2 FQNEAQ. Trimming removed 5 bases from V and 8 bases from J; junction bases left unmatched: 18.

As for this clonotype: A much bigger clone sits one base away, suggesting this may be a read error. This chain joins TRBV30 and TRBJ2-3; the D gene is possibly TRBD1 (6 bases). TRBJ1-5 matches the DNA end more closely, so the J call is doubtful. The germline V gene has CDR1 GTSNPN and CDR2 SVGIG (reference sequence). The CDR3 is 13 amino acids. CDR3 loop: CAWKKQGPDTQHF. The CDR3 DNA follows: TGTGCCTGGAAGAAACAGGGACCAGATACGCAGCATTTT.

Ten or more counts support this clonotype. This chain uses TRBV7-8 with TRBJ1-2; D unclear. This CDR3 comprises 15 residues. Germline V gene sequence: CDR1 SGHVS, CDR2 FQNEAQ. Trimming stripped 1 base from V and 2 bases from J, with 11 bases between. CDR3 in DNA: TGTGCCAGCAGCTTAGGAGCCCAAACCAACTATGGCTACACCTTC. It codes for CASSLGAQTNYGYTF.

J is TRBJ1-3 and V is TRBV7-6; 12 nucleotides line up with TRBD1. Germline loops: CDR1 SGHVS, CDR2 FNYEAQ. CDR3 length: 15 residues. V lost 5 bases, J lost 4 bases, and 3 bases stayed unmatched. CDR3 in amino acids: CASSRGTGGGNTIYF. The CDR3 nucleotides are TGTGCCAGCAGCAGAGGGACAGGGGGCGGAAACACCATATATTTT.

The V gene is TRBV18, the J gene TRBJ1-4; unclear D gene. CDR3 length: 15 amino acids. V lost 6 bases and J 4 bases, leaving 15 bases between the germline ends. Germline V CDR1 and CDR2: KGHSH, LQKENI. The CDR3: CASSQNRADNEKLFF. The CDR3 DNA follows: TGTGCCAGCTCGCAAAACCGGGCCGATAATGAAAAACTGTTTTTT.

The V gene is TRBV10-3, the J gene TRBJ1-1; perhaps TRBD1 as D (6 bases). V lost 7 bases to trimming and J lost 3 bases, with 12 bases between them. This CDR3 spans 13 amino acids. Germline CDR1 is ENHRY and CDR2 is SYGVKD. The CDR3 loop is CAITWDTDTEAFF. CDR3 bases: TGTGCCATCACCTGGGACACGGACACTGAAGCTTTCTTT.

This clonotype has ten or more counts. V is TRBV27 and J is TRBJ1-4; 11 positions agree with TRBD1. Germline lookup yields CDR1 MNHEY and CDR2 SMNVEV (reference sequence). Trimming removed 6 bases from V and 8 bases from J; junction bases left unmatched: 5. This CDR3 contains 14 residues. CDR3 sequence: CASSGQGAGEKLFF. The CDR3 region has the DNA TGTGCCAGCAGCGGACAGGGGGCGGGCGAAAAACTGTTTTTT.

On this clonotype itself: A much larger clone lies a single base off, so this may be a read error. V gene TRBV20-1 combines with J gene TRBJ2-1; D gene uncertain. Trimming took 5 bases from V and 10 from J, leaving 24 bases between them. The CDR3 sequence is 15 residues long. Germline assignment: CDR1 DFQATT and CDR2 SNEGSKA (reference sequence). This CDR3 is CSASPGRYTYYEQFF. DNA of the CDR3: TGCAGTGCTTCCCCGGGTAGATACACTTACTACGAGCAGTTCTTC.

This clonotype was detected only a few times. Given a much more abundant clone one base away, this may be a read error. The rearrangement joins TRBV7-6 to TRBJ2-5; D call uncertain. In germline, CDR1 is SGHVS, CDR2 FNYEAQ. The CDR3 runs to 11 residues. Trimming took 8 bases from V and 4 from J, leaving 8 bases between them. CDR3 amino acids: CASSKGETQYF. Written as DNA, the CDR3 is TGTGCCAGCTCAAAAGGAGAGACCCAGTACTTC.

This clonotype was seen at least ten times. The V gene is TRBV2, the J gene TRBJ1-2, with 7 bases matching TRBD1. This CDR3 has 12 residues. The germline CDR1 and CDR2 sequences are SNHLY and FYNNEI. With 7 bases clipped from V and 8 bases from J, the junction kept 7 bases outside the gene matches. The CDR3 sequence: CASNEGAEGYTF. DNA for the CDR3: TGTGCCAGCAACGAGGGGGCTGAGGGCTACACCTTC.

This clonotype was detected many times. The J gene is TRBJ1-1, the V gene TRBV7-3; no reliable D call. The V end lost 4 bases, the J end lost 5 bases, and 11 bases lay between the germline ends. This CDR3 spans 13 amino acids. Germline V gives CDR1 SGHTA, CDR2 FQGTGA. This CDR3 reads CASSSGPGTEAFF. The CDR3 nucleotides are TGTGCCAGCAGCTCCGGACCGGGAACTGAAGCTTTCTTT.

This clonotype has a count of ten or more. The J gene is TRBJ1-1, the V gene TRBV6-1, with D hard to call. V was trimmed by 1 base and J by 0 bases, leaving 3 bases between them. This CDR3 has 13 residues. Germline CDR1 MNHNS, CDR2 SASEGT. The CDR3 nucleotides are TGTGCCAGCAGTGAAGTTTTGAACACTGAAGCTTTCTTT. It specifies CASSEVLNTEAFF.

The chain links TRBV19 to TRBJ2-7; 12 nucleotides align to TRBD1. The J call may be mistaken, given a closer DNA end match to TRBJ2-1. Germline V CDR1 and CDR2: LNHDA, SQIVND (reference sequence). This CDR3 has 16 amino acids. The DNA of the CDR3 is TGTGCCAGTAGTAAGGGACAGGGGGCTGACTCCTACGAGCAGTTCTTC. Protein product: CASSKGQGADSYEQFF.